These 16 T cell receptor beta chains share one sample of origin, sequenced in a study of T cell responses to AZD1222 COVID-19 vaccine. This table comes from immunoSEQ multiplex PCR, and its TCRdb copy is limited to in-frame clones, with some not included. This table has 95,000 to 130,000 clones, about 90% appearing once. Sequencing used peripheral blood, obtained on day 0 of AZD1222 vaccination. These receptors were obtained from an adult in good health.

The chain combines TRBV13 with TRBJ2-7; a possible D gene is TRBD2 (5 bases). V lost 5 bases and J 2 bases, leaving 10 bases between the germline ends. Per the germline V gene, CDR1 is PRHDT and CDR2 is FYEKMQ (reference sequence). CDR3 length: 13 amino acids. CDR3 coding DNA: TGTGCCAGCAGCCGGGGTTTAGCCTACGAGCAGTACTTC. It codes for CASSRGLAYEQYF.

The chain carries TRBV19 and TRBJ1-1; D not resolved. Looked up from germline, CDR1 is LNHDA and CDR2 is SQIVND (reference sequence). The CDR3 length is 13 residues. Trimming took 3 bases from V and 7 from J, leaving 12 bases between them. The CDR3 region is CASSITRGLEAFF. The CDR3 DNA reads as TGTGCCAGTAGTATTACCCGGGGTCTTGAAGCTTTCTTT. The full variable domain, with the rest looked up from reference TRBV19 and TRBJ1-1, is DGGITQSPKYLFRKEGQNVTLSCEQNLNHDAMYWYRQDPGQGLRLIYYSQIVNDFQKGDIAEGYSVSREKKESFPLTVTSAQKNPTAFYLCASSITRGLEAFFGQGTRLTVV.

This sequence joins TRBV14 and TRBJ2-7; perhaps TRBD2 as D (5 bases). Trimming stripped 5 bases from V and 3 bases from J, with 17 bases between. The CDR3 is 15 amino acids. Germline CDR1 reads SGHDN; CDR2 reads FVKESK. CDR3 sequence (DNA): TGTGCCAGCAGCAGGAGGTGGGCTTCGATCTACGAGCAGTACTTC. Translation: CASSRRWASIYEQYF.

The chain couples TRBV2 to TRBJ2-2; 14 nucleotides line up with TRBD2. The CDR3 has 15 residues. Looked up from germline, CDR1 is SNHLY and CDR2 is FYNNEI. The V segment lost 5 bases and the J segment 8 bases; nucleotides outside the gene matches: 4. The CDR3, as DNA: TGTGCCAGCAGTCTGGGACTAGCGGGAGTGGGGGAGCTGTTTTTT. It codes for CASSLGLAGVGELFF.

For this clone: Other nucleotide sequences in the sample specify the same CDR3. The rearrangement uses TRBV7-9 and TRBJ2-7; 8 bases are shared with TRBD1. The trim removed 4 bases at V and 4 bases at J, leaving 3 bases unmatched. There are 13 residues in the CDR3. The V gene's germline CDR1 is SEHNR and CDR2 FQNEAQ (reference sequence). The CDR3: CASSSTGGYEQYF. The CDR3 nucleotides are TGTGCCAGCAGCTCTACAGGGGGGTACGAGCAGTACTTC.

This chain links TRBV5-1 with TRBJ2-1, with D tentatively TRBD1 (5 bases). The CDR3 consists of 13 residues. V lost 4 bases to trimming and J lost 4 bases, with 9 bases between them. CDR1 and CDR2 (germline): SGHRS, YFSETQ. Written as DNA, the CDR3 is TGCGCCAGCAGCCTGACAGATTACAATGAGCAGTTCTTC. Amino acids: CASSLTDYNEQFF.

The chain combines TRBV6-5 with TRBJ2-1; 7 positions match TRBD2. Germline CDR1 MNHEY, CDR2 SVGAGI. The CDR3 is 16 residues long. The V segment lost 2 bases and the J segment 0 bases; nucleotides outside the gene matches: 4. In nucleotides, the CDR3 is TGTGCCAGCAGTTACGAGGCGGGGGACTCCTACAATGAGCAGTTCTTC. Its protein product is CASSYEAGDSYNEQFF.

This chain connects TRBV29-1 to TRBJ2-2; 11 bases are shared with TRBD2. The V gene's germline CDR1 is SQVTM and CDR2 ANQGSEA. The J segment lost 2 bases and the V segment lost 6 bases, leaving 8 bases of the junction unmatched. The CDR3 covers 16 residues. CDR3 protein: CSVTSGAAGNTGELFF. CDR3 bases: TGCAGCGTGACTAGCGGGGCGGCGGGAAACACCGGGGAGCTGTTTTTT.

The chain links TRBV28 to TRBJ1-1; TRBD1 matches at 9 bases. The CDR3 runs to 21 residues. Germline assignment: CDR1 MDHEN and CDR2 SYDVKM. With V trimmed by 5 bases and J by 5 bases, 27 bases remained unmatched. CDR3 nucleotides: TGTGCCAGCAGTCACGCGGCGGGGAGGGACAGGGTGTTTGGGGATAAGACTGAAGCTTTCTTT. It yields the protein CASSHAAGRDRVFGDKTEAFF.

V gene TRBV29-1 combines with J gene TRBJ1-1, with D tentatively TRBD1 (5 bases). CDR1 and CDR2 (germline): SQVTM, ANQGSEA. The CDR3 totals 13 residues. V dropped 5 bases and J dropped 0 bases, with 10 bases sitting between them. CDR3 loop: CSVRVDMNTEAFF. CDR3 coding DNA: TGCAGCGTTCGGGTGGACATGAACACTGAAGCTTTCTTT.

The chain employs TRBV5-1 and TRBJ2-7; no reliable D call. The germline CDR1 and CDR2 sequences are SGHRS and YFSETQ. The CDR3 loop spans 13 amino acids. Trimming took 4 bases from V and 3 from J, leaving 11 bases between them. CDR3 residues: CASSLSTFYEQYF. The CDR3, as DNA: TGCGCCAGCAGCCTTTCTACCTTCTACGAGCAGTACTTC. Full variable domain (outside the CDR3, taken from reference TRBV5-1 and TRBJ2-7): KAGVTQTPRYLIKTRGQQVTLSCSPISGHRSVSWYQQTPGQGLQFLFEYFSETQRNKGNFPGRFSGRQFSNSRSEMNVSTLELGDSALYLCASSLSTFYEQYFGPGTRLTVT.

Ten or more counts support this clone. The gene calls are TRBV6-5 and TRBJ2-7, with D perhaps TRBD2 (6 bases). Per germline, CDR1 MNHEY and CDR2 SVGAGI. CDR3 length: 14 amino acids. The V end lost 9 bases, the J end lost 3 bases, and 18 bases lay between the germline ends. DNA for the CDR3: TGTGCCAGTGAGGGTCCCGGGGGTTACTACGAGCAGTACTTC. Protein sequence: CASEGPGGYYEQYF.

The chain carries TRBV27 and TRBJ1-3, with D unclear. This CDR3 contains 16 residues. Germline assignment: CDR1 MNHEY and CDR2 SMNVEV (reference sequence). V dropped 6 bases and J dropped 0 bases, with 15 bases sitting between them. The CDR3 sequence: CASSADARRSGNTIYF. The DNA for the CDR3 is TGTGCCAGCAGCGCTGACGCGCGCCGCTCTGGAAACACCATATATTTT.

The CDR3 sequence: CASSLGVMSGVEETQYF. The CDR3 DNA sequence: TGTGCCAGCAGCTTAGGCGTGATGAGCGGAGTTGAAGAGACCCAGTACTTC. V and J are TRBV7-6 and TRBJ2-5; weak D call: TRBD2 (5 bases). The V gene lost 1 base and the J gene lost 3 bases, with 18 bases spanning the gap. The CDR3 runs 17 residues. The germline V gene has CDR1 SGHVS and CDR2 FNYEAQ.

The chain combines TRBV14 with TRBJ1-6; the match to TRBD1 covers 9 bases. Germline loops: CDR1 SGHDN, CDR2 FVKESK. The CDR3 is 14 residues long. V shed 4 bases, J shed 9 bases, and the junction held 4 bases outside the gene matches. The DNA of the CDR3 is TGTGCCAGCAGCCTAACAGGGGGCGGTTCACCCCTCCACTTT. Translation gives CASSLTGGGSPLHF.

The J gene is TRBJ2-3, the V gene TRBV6-2 or TRBV6-3; 16 nucleotides match TRBD2. The length of the CDR3 is 19 residues. Germline lookup yields CDR1 MNHEY and CDR2 SVGEGT. V was clipped by 4 bases and J by 2 bases; unmatched bases: 9. Here the CDR3 reads CASSSLGTSGGAPTDTQYF. CDR3 in DNA: TGTGCCAGCAGTTCCCTCGGGACTAGCGGGGGGGCCCCCACAGATACGCAGTATTTT.